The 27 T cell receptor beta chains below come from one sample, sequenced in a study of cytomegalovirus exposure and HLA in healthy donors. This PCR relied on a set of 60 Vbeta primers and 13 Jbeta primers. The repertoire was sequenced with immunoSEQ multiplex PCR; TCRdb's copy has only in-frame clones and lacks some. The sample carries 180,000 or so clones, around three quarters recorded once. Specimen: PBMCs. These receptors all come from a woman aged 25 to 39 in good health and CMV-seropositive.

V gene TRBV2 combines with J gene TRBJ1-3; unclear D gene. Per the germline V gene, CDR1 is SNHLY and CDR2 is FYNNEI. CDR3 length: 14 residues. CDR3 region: CASGSVTPGNTIYF. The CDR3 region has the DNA TGTGCTTCGGGGAGCGTGACCCCTGGAAACACCATATATTTT.

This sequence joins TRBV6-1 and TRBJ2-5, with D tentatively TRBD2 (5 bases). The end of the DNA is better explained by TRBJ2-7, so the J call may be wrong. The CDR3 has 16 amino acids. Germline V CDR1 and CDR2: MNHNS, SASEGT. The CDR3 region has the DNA TGTGCCAGCAGTGAAGGTTGGAGGATGGGCTCCTACGAGCAGTACTTC. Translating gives CASSEGWRMGSYEQYF.

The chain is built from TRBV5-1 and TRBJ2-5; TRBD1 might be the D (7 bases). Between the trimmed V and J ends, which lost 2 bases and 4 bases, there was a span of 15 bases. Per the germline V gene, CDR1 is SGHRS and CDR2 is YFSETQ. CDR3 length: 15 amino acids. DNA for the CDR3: TGCGCCAGCAGCTTCTCCGTCCAGGGGGGAGAGACCCAGTACTTC. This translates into CASSFSVQGGETQYF.

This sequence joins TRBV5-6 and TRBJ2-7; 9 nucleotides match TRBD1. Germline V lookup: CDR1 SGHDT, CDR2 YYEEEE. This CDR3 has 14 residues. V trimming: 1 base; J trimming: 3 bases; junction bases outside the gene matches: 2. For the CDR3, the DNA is TGTGCCAGCAGCTTGTTGACAGGGGGCTACGAGCAGTACTTC. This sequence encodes CASSLLTGGYEQYF.

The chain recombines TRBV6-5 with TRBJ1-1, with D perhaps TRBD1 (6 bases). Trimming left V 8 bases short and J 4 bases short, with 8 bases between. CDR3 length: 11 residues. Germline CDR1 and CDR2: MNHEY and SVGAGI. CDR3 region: CASLGGTEAFF. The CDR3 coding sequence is TGTGCCAGCTTAGGGGGCACTGAAGCTTTCTTT.

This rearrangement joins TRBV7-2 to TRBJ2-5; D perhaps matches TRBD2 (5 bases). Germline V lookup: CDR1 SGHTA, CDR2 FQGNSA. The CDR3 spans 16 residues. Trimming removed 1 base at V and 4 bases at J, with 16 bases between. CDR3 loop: CASSLGGNRGRETQYF. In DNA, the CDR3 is TGTGCCAGCAGCTTAGGAGGGAATCGAGGGCGAGAGACCCAGTACTTC. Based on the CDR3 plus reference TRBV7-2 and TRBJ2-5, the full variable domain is GAGVSQSPSNKVTEKGKDVELRCDPISGHTALYWYRQSLGQGLEFLIYFQGNSAPDKSGLPSDRFSAERTGGSVSTLTIQRTQQEDSAVYLCASSLGGNRGRETQYFGPGTRLLVL.

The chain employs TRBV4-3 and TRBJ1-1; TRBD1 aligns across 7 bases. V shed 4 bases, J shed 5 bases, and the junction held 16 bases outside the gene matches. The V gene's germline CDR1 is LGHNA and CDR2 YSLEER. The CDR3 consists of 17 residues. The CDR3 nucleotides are TGCGCCAGCAGCCGGGCAAGACAGGGTATGCATAGAACTGAAGCTTTCTTT. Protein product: CASSRARQGMHRTEAFF.

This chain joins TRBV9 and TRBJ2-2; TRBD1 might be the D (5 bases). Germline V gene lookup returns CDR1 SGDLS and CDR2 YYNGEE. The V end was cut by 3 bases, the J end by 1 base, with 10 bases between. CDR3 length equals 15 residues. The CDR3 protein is CASSGQSLNTGELFF. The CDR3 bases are TGTGCCAGCAGCGGACAGAGTTTGAACACCGGGGAGCTGTTTTTT.

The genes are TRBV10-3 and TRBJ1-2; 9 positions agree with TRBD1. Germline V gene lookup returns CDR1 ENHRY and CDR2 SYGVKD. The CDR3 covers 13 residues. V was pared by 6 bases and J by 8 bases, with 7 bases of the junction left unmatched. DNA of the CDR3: TGTGCCATCAGCTCCTTAACAGGGGGCGGCTACACCTTC. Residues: CAISSLTGGGYTF.

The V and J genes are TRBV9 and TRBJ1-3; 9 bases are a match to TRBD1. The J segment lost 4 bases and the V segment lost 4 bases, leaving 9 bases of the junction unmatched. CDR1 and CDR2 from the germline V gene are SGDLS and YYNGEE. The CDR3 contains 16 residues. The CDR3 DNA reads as TGTGCCAGCAGCCCAACAGGGGGCGCAGCAGGAAACACCATATATTTT. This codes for CASSPTGGAAGNTIYF.

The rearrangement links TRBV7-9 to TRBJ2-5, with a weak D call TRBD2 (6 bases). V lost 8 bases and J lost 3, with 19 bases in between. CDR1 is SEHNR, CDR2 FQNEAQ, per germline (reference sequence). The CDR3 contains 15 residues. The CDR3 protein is CASGRRSGDEETQYF. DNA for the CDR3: TGTGCCAGCGGCAGGCGATCGGGGGACGAAGAGACCCAGTACTTC.

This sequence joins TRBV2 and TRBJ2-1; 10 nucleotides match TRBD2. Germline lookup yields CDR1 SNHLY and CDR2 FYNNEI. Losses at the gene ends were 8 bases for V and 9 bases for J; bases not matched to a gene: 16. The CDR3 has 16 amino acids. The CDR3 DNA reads TGTGCCAGCCGTTTGGAGCGGGAGGGCCCGTCCGCTGAGCAGTTCTTC. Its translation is CASRLEREGPSAEQFF.

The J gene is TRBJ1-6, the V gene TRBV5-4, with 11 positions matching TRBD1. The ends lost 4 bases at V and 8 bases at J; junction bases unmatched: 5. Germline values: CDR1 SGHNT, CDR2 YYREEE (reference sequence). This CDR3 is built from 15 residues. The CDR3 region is CASSPGTGGYSPLHF. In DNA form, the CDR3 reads TGTGCCAGCAGCCCCGGGACAGGGGGATATTCACCCCTCCACTTT. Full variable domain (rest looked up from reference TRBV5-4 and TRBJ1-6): ETGVTQSPTHLIKTRGQQVTLRCSSQSGHNTVSWYQQALGQGPQFIFQYYREEENGRGNFPPRFSGLQFPNYSSELNVNALELDDSALYLCASSPGTGGYSPLHFGNGTRLTVT.

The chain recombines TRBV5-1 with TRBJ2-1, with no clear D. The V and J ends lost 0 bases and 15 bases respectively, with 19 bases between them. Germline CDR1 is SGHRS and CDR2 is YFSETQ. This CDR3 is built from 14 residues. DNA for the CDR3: TGCGCCAGCAGCTTGGTTGCCGGCGCGGTTCGTCGGTTCTTC. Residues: CASSLVAGAVRRFF. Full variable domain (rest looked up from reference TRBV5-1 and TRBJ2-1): KAGVTQTPRYLIKTRGQQVTLSCSPISGHRSVSWYQQTPGQGLQFLFEYFSETQRNKGNFPGRFSGRQFSNSRSEMNVSTLELGDSALYLCASSLVAGAVRRFFGPGTRLTVL.

CDR3 nucleotide sequence: TGTGCCAGCACTTCATCAACTTCCGGGACACGGAGCTATGGCTACACCTTC. This encodes CASTSSTSGTRSYGYTF. The rearrangement joins TRBV2 to TRBJ1-2; a possible D gene is TRBD1 (6 bases). The V end lost 7 bases, the J end lost 4 bases, and 25 bases lay between the germline ends. CDR1 SNHLY and CDR2 FYNNEI come from the germline V gene. The CDR3 has 17 amino acids.

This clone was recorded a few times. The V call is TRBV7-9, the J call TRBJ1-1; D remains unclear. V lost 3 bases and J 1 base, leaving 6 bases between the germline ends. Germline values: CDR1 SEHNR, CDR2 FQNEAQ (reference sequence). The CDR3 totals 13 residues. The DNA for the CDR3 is TGTGCCAGCAGCTTTTTCGGGAACACTGAAGCTTTCTTT. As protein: CASSFFGNTEAFF.

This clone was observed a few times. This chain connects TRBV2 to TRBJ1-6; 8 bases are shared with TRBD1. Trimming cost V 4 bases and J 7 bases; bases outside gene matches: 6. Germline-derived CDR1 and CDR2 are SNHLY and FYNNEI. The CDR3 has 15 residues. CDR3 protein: CASSVERQGNSPLHF. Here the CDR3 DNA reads TGTGCCAGCAGTGTCGAAAGACAGGGGAATTCACCCCTCCACTTT.

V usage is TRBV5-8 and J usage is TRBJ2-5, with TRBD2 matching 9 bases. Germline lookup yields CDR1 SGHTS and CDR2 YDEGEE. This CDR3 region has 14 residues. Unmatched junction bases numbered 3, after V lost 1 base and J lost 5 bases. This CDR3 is CASSLSGGRETQYF. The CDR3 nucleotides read TGTGCCAGCAGCTTGAGCGGGGGGCGGGAGACCCAGTACTTC.

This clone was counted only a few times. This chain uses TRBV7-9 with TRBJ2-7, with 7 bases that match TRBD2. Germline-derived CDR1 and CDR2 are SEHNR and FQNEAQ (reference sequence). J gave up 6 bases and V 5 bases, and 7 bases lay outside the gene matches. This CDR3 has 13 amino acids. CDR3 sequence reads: CASSLGPGGEQYF. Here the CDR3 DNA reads TGTGCCAGCAGCCTGGGCCCGGGGGGCGAGCAGTACTTC.

The CDR3 here is CASSSTGRETQYF. Written as DNA, the CDR3 is TGTGCCAGCAGCTCCACAGGGCGGGAGACCCAGTACTTC. The chain carries TRBV5-6 and TRBJ2-5; D may be TRBD1 (6 bases). Germline lookup yields CDR1 SGHDT and CDR2 YYEEEE. V lost 3 bases, J lost 5 bases, and 11 bases lay in between. This CDR3 contains 13 residues.

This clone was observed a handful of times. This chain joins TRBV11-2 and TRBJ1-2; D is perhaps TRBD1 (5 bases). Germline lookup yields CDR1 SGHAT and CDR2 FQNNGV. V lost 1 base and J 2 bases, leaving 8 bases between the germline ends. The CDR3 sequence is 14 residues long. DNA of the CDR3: TGTGCCAGCAGCTTAGCTGGACAAAACTATGGCTACACCTTC. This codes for CASSLAGQNYGYTF.

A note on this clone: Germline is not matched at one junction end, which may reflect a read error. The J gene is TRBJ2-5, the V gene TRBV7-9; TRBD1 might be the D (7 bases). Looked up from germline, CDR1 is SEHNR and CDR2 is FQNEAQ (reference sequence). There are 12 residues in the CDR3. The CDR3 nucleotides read TGTTCCAGCAGCCCAGGGGGGAAGACCCAGTACTTC. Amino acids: CSSSPGGKTQYF.

Here the CDR3 reads CASSGNKRDSIRFF. CDR3 coding DNA: TGCGCCAGCAGTGGGAACAAACGGGACTCCATTAGGTTCTTC. This chain uses TRBV5-1 with TRBJ2-1, with D possibly TRBD2 on 6 matching bases. Trimming took off 5 bases at V and 15 bases at J, with 24 bases between the two ends. CDR3 size: 14 residues. Germline V lookup: CDR1 SGHRS, CDR2 YFSETQ.

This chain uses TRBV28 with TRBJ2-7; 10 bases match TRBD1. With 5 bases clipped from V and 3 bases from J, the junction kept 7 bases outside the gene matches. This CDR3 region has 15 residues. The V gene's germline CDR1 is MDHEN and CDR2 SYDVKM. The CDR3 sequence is CASSLPGTGDYEQYF. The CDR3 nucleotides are TGTGCCAGCAGTCTGCCTGGGACAGGGGACTACGAGCAGTACTTC.

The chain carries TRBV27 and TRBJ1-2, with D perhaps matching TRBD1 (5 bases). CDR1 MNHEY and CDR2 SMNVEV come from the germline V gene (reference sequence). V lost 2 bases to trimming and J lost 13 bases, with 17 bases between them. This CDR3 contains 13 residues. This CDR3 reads CASSLVGAGRITF. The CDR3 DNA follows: TGTGCCAGCAGTTTAGTCGGCGCGGGGCGGATCACCTTC.

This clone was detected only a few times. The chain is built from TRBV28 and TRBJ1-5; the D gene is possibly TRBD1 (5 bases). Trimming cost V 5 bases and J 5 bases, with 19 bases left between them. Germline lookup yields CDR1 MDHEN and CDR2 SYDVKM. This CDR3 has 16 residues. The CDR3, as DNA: TGTGCCAGCAGTCCCCTCGGGGGACTAGGGGATCAGCCCCAGCATTTT. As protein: CASSPLGGLGDQPQHF. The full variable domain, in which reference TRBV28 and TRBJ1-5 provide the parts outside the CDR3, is DVKVTQSSRYLVKRTGEKVFLECVQDMDHENMFWYRQDPGLGLRLIYFSYDVKMKEKGDIPEGYSVSREKKERFSLILESASTNQTSMYLCASSPLGGLGDQPQHFGDGTRLSIL.

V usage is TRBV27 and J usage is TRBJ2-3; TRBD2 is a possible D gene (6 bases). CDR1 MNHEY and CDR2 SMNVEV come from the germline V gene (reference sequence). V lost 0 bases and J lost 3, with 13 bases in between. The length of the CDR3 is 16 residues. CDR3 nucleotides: TGTGCCAGCAGTTTATCGACTGGAGGGGATACAGATACGCAGTATTTT. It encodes CASSLSTGGDTDTQYF.